This T cell receptor beta chain was sequenced for a study of naive and memory T cell subsets. Regarding the study as a whole: Possibly reflecting memory cells re-expressing CD45RA, a few larger clonotypes occurred in naive repertoires, especially CD8.

Two oligonucleotides, mixed equimolar, formed the beta constant-region primer covering TRBC1 and TRBC2. Four rounds of PCR amplified the ligated cDNA using nested alpha and beta constant-region primers plus SP2. TCRdb reprocessed the UMI-ligation and nested PCR reads via MiXCR and lists one record per CDR3 protein. Of roughly 100,000 distinct CDR3 sequences in the sample, 13% to 15% were seen once. This clonotype occurred a few times. Antigen unknown. V dropped 3 bases and J dropped 9 bases, with 12 bases sitting between them. The germline V gene has CDR1 LNHDA and CDR2 SQIVND (reference sequence). The CDR3 length is 13 residues.

The chain recombines TRBV19 with TRBJ2-1; possibly TRBD2 for D (5 bases). The source material was naive CD8+ T cells from blood. This clonotype was obtained from a human donor in good health. Written as DNA, the CDR3 is TGTGCCAGTAGTATTCACCTAGCAAGTGAGCAGTTCTTC. It translates to CASSIHLASEQFF.